The 27 T cell receptor beta chains in this list originate from one sample, sequenced in a study of control samples from healthy donors and cancer patients. Method: immunoSEQ multiplex PCR; TCRdb's copy keeps in-frame clones and lacks some. The sample includes hundreds of thousands of clones, more than 80% seen only once; the top ten take roughly 6.4%. Sequences were obtained from PBMCs. These receptors were taken from a man in his forties with head and neck cancer.

This clone was seen only once. V is TRBV27 and J is TRBJ2-7; D is perhaps TRBD1 or TRBD2 (5 bases each). The CDR3 length is 15 residues. V lost 2 bases and J 3 bases, leaving 14 bases between the germline ends. Germline V gene lookup returns CDR1 MNHEY and CDR2 SMNVEV (reference sequence). The CDR3 loop is CASSLARDGLYEQYF. The CDR3 coding sequence is TGTGCCAGCAGTTTAGCCCGGGACGGCCTCTACGAGCAGTACTTC.

This chain links TRBV5-6 with TRBJ2-6, with D unresolved. The CDR3 has 16 residues. Germline V CDR1 and CDR2: SGHDT, YYEEEE. Trimming removed 2 bases from V and 0 bases from J, with 9 bases in between. This CDR3 reads CASSLPGSSGANVLTF. The CDR3 bases are TGTGCCAGCAGCTTACCTGGGTCCTCTGGGGCCAACGTCCTGACTTTC.

The rearrangement joins TRBV9 to TRBJ2-7; D is undetermined. This CDR3 is 14 amino acids long. Looked up from germline, CDR1 is SGDLS and CDR2 is YYNGEE. Trimming cost V 0 bases and J 1 base, with 8 bases left between them. CDR3 loop: CASSVGDPSYEQYF. The CDR3 DNA reads TGTGCCAGCAGCGTAGGCGACCCGTCCTACGAGCAGTACTTC. The whole variable domain, filled in from reference TRBV9 and TRBJ2-7, reads DSGVTQTPKHLITATGQRVTLRCSPRSGDLSVYWYQQSLDQGLQFLIQYYNGEERAKGNILERFSAQQFPDLHSELNLSSLELGDSALYFCASSVGDPSYEQYFGPGTRLTVT.

The gene calls are TRBV9 and TRBJ1-2, with 7 positions matching TRBD1. V trimming: 0 bases; J trimming: 8 bases; junction bases outside the gene matches: 7. CDR1 and CDR2 from the germline V gene are SGDLS and YYNGEE. The CDR3 has 14 residues. CDR3 nucleotides: TGTGCCAGCAGCGTAGACAGGGGCCTTGTGGGCTACACCTTC. It is translated as CASSVDRGLVGYTF. The full variable domain, completed using reference TRBV9 and TRBJ1-2, is DSGVTQTPKHLITATGQRVTLRCSPRSGDLSVYWYQQSLDQGLQFLIQYYNGEERAKGNILERFSAQQFPDLHSELNLSSLELGDSALYFCASSVDRGLVGYTFGSGTRLTVV.

The V call is TRBV20-1, the J call TRBJ2-5; either TRBD1 or TRBD2 may supply D (6 bases each). The CDR3 length is 15 residues. Germline CDR1 DFQATT, CDR2 SNEGSKA (reference sequence). V lost 3 bases to trimming and J lost 3 bases, with 17 bases between them. The CDR3 nucleotides are TGCAGTGCTAGTGCCCCCTGGGGGGACAAAGAGACCCAGTACTTC. Translated, it gives CSASAPWGDKETQYF.

The chain carries TRBV28 and TRBJ1-4, with unresolved D. Germline CDR1 and CDR2: MDHEN and SYDVKM. The CDR3 is made up of 16 amino acids. V was pared by 3 bases and J by 1 base, with 12 bases between. CDR3 in amino acids: CASSFSTRGTNEKLFF. The CDR3, as DNA: TGTGCCAGCAGTTTTTCGACAAGAGGAACTAATGAAAAACTGTTTTTT.

The chain joins TRBV6-6 to TRBJ1-2, with TRBD1 identical over 7 bases. The CDR3 loop spans 15 amino acids. Germline V gene data show CDR1 as MNHNY and CDR2 as SVGAGI (reference sequence). The trim removed 3 bases at V and 0 bases at J, leaving 4 bases unmatched. This chain's CDR3 is CASSYGQGANYGYTF. CDR3 sequence (DNA): TGTGCCAGCAGTTATGGTCAGGGGGCTAACTATGGCTACACCTTC.

The chain couples TRBV7-9 to TRBJ2-7; 9 bases are shared with TRBD1. This CDR3 is 14 amino acids long. Unmatched junction bases numbered 5, after V lost 7 bases and J lost 1 base. CDR1 and CDR2 from the germline V gene are SEHNR and FQNEAQ (reference sequence). The CDR3 is CASKKDRGSYEQYF. CDR3 sequence (DNA): TGTGCCAGCAAGAAAGACAGGGGGTCCTACGAGCAGTACTTC.

This rearrangement joins TRBV29-1 to TRBJ2-7, with 7 bases that match TRBD2. The trim removed 2 bases at V and 2 bases at J, leaving 6 bases unmatched. CDR3 size: 14 residues. The V gene's germline CDR1 is SQVTM and CDR2 ANQGSEA. CDR3 nucleotide sequence: TGCAGCGTTGAAACTGCGGGAGTCCCCTACGAGCAGTACTTC. Its protein is CSVETAGVPYEQYF.

The chain joins TRBV19 to TRBJ1-4; 8 bases are shared with TRBD1. Losses at the gene ends were 5 bases for V and 7 bases for J; bases not matched to a gene: 6. The CDR3 is 14 residues long. Per the germline V gene, CDR1 is LNHDA and CDR2 is SQIVND (reference sequence). CDR3 protein: CASSLTGTGEKLFF. DNA of the CDR3: TGTGCCAGTAGTCTTACAGGGACAGGTGAAAAACTGTTTTTT. Full variable domain (rest looked up from reference TRBV19 and TRBJ1-4): DGGITQSPKYLFRKEGQNVTLSCEQNLNHDAMYWYRQDPGQGLRLIYYSQIVNDFQKGDIAEGYSVSREKKESFPLTVTSAQKNPTAFYLCASSLTGTGEKLFFGSGTQLSVL.

The V gene is TRBV24-1, the J gene TRBJ2-6; 10 bases map to TRBD1. The CDR3 is 18 amino acids. V lost 4 bases and J lost 1; bases outside the gene matches: 6. Germline CDR1 and CDR2: KGHDR and SFDVKD. For the CDR3, the DNA is TGTGCCACCAGTGACTCCGGGACAGGGGCGTCTGGGGCCAACGTCCTGACTTTC. This codes for CATSDSGTGASGANVLTF.

The chain has TRBV7-9 and TRBJ1-2; unclear D gene. The CDR3 is made up of 12 amino acids. V was shortened by 5 bases and J by 4 bases, with 8 bases between the two germline ends. Germline lookup yields CDR1 SEHNR and CDR2 FQNEAQ (reference sequence). The CDR3 bases are TGTGCCAGCAGCCCTCCCCTCTATGGCTACACCTTC. It encodes CASSPPLYGYTF.

J is TRBJ1-2 and V is TRBV14, with no clear D. The V gene's germline CDR1 is SGHDN and CDR2 FVKESK. V was pared by 4 bases and J by 5 bases, with 11 bases between. The CDR3 sequence is 13 residues long. CDR3 DNA sequence: TGTGCCAGCAGCCTCGGTAGGATTTATGGCTACACCTTC. Translated: CASSLGRIYGYTF.

The chain uses TRBV28 and TRBJ2-2, with 7 bases matching TRBD2. CDR1 and CDR2 (germline): MDHEN, SYDVKM. V lost 6 bases to trimming and J lost 8 bases; unmatched junction nucleotides: 9. The CDR3 is 14 residues long. The CDR3 DNA sequence: TGTGCCAGCAGACAGCGGGGCCCGGGGGGGGAGCTGTTTTTT. This codes for CASRQRGPGGELFF. Full variable domain (remainder filled in from reference TRBV28 and TRBJ2-2): DVKVTQSSRYLVKRTGEKVFLECVQDMDHENMFWYRQDPGLGLRLIYFSYDVKMKEKGDIPEGYSVSREKKERFSLILESASTNQTSMYLCASRQRGPGGELFFGEGSRLTVL.

The rearrangement uses TRBV10-1 and TRBJ1-1; a weak D match, TRBD1 (6 bases). The germline gives CDR1 WNHNN, CDR2 SYGVQD (reference sequence). Trimming left V 10 bases short and J 2 bases short, with 14 bases between. The CDR3 is 13 residues long. The CDR3 is CATRQALNTEAFF. The CDR3 bases are TGCGCCACTCGACAGGCCCTTAACACTGAAGCTTTCTTT.

CDR3 loop: CASDDRLGEKLFF. The CDR3 DNA follows: TGTGCCAGCGACGACAGGCTCGGTGAAAAACTGTTTTTT. This rearrangement joins TRBV12-3 or TRBV12-4 to TRBJ1-4, with D perhaps matching TRBD1 (6 bases). V gave up 8 bases and J gave up 7 bases, with 14 bases separating them. The CDR3 is made up of 13 amino acids.

The chain couples TRBV28 to TRBJ2-1; D may be TRBD2 (6 bases). Germline V CDR1 and CDR2: MDHEN, SYDVKM. V gave up 0 bases and J gave up 3 bases, with 12 bases separating them. The CDR3 runs 16 residues. The CDR3 region is CASSLWEGGDYNEQFF. CDR3 DNA: TGTGCCAGCAGTTTATGGGAGGGCGGGGACTACAATGAGCAGTTCTTC.

V usage is TRBV9 and J usage is TRBJ1-2; the D gene is possibly TRBD1 (5 bases). Trimming shortened V by 0 bases and J by 2 bases, and 11 bases separated the two germline ends. The CDR3 spans 15 residues. Germline lookup yields CDR1 SGDLS and CDR2 YYNGEE. The CDR3 is CASSVGGRINYGYTF. Here the CDR3 DNA reads TGTGCCAGCAGCGTAGGGGGACGGATAAACTATGGCTACACCTTC.

This clone was observed once. This sequence joins TRBV19 and TRBJ2-5; 8 positions agree with TRBD2. Germline V lookup: CDR1 LNHDA, CDR2 SQIVND (reference sequence). The CDR3 is 16 residues long. Unmatched junction bases numbered 11, after V lost 3 bases and J lost 5 bases. The CDR3 spells CASSILRGGSLETQYF. CDR3 DNA sequence: TGTGCCAGTAGTATCCTCCGGGGGGGTAGTTTGGAGACCCAGTACTTC.

The rearrangement joins TRBV19 to TRBJ1-2; 11 bases are a match to TRBD1. The CDR3 has 17 amino acids. Per germline, CDR1 LNHDA and CDR2 SQIVND (reference sequence). The junction had 9 bases not matched to a gene; V was cut back by 2 bases and J by 4 bases. CDR3 protein: CASSISPGQGAPYGYTF. In nucleotides, the CDR3 is TGTGCCAGTAGTATAAGCCCCGGACAGGGGGCACCCTATGGCTACACCTTC.

The V call is TRBV27, the J call TRBJ2-6; D tentatively reads TRBD1 or TRBD2 (5 bases each). V was trimmed by 5 bases and J by 0 bases, leaving 29 bases between them. Looked up from germline, CDR1 is MNHEY and CDR2 is SMNVEV (reference sequence). CDR3 length: 22 residues. CDR3 residues: CASSPIPAQVAYGGSGANVLTF. The CDR3 coding sequence is TGTGCCAGCAGTCCAATCCCCGCACAGGTGGCGTATGGGGGCTCTGGGGCCAACGTCCTGACTTTC.

CDR3 DNA sequence: TGTGCCAGCAGTTTAGACAGGGGGCTTGCAGATACGCAGTATTTT. It translates to CASSLDRGLADTQYF. The chain has TRBV28 and TRBJ2-3, with 10 nucleotides matching TRBD1. The V and J ends lost 2 bases and 4 bases, in that order; junction bases with no gene match: 3. Looked up from germline, CDR1 is MDHEN and CDR2 is SYDVKM. CDR3 length: 15 residues.

V is TRBV30 and J is TRBJ1-5; D gene ambiguous. This CDR3 is 13 amino acids long. V was pared by 4 bases and J by 5 bases, with 12 bases between. Germline V gene lookup returns CDR1 GTSNPN and CDR2 SVGIG (reference sequence). In nucleotides, the CDR3 is TGTGCCTGGACGTACAGTCTAGATCAGCCCCAGCATTTT. Protein: CAWTYSLDQPQHF.

This sequence joins TRBV6-5 and TRBJ2-3, with D perhaps TRBD1 or TRBD2 (5 bases each). This CDR3 is built from 15 residues. The V end was cut by 7 bases, the J end by 5 bases, with 19 bases between. Germline assignment: CDR1 MNHEY and CDR2 SVGAGI. The CDR3 DNA reads TGTGCCAGCACTACCGGGGACCCAAGGAGAGATACGCAGTATTTT. Translating gives CASTTGDPRRDTQYF.

V gene TRBV19 combines with J gene TRBJ2-7, with D tentatively TRBD2 (6 bases). The CDR3 extends over 15 amino acids. Germline V gene lookup returns CDR1 LNHDA and CDR2 SQIVND (reference sequence). Trimming cost V 5 bases and J 1 base, with 15 bases left between them. The CDR3 protein is CASSPLGSGSYEQYF. The CDR3 region has the DNA TGTGCCAGTAGTCCCTTGGGTAGCGGATCCTACGAGCAGTACTTC.

The gene calls are TRBV30 and TRBJ2-3; D uncertain. V shed 7 bases and J shed 0 bases, with 11 bases lying between them. Germline values: CDR1 GTSNPN, CDR2 SVGIG (reference sequence). CDR3 length: 13 residues. The CDR3 DNA follows: TGTGCCTCCAAGTCACCCAGCACAGATACGCAGTATTTT. Translated: CASKSPSTDTQYF.

The rearrangement uses TRBV7-3 and TRBJ2-1; the D gene is possibly TRBD2 (5 bases). This CDR3 is built from 13 residues. The germline V gene encodes CDR1 SGHTA and CDR2 FQGTGA. The V end was cut by 2 bases, the J end by 9 bases, with 11 bases between. CDR3 in DNA: TGTGCCAGCAGCTTAGAGGGCCTTAGTGAGCAGTTCTTC. Translation: CASSLEGLSEQFF.